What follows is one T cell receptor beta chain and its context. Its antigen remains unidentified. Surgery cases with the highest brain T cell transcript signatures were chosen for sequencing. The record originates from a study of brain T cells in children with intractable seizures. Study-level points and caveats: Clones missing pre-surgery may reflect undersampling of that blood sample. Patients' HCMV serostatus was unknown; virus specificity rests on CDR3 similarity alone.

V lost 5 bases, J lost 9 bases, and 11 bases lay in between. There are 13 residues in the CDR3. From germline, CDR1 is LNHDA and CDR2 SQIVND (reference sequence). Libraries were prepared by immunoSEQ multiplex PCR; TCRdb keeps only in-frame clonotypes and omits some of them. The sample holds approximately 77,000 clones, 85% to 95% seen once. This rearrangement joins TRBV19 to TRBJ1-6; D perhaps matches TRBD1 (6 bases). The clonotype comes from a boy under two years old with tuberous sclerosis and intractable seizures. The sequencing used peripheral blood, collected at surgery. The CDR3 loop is CASSPGAISPLHF. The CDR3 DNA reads TGTGCCAGTAGTCCAGGGGCGATTTCACCCCTCCACTTT.